What follows is one T cell receptor (beta chain) and its context. The V gene lost 3 bases and the J gene lost 1 base, with 7 bases spanning the gap. The CDR3 runs to 14 residues. In germline, CDR1 is LGHDT, CDR2 YNNKEL (reference sequence). Reverse transcription of about 0.45 to 1 ug RNA was performed with random hexamers. Each CDR3 protein gets one entry after TCRdb re-called the immunoSEQ multiplex PCR reads with MiXCR. The sample holds 200,000 or so distinct CDR3 sequences, 90% to 95% seen once. The data belong to a study of CD8 T cells in Susac syndrome. The chain is built from TRBV3-1 and TRBJ1-3; weak D call: TRBD1 (5 bases). The sequenced material came from CD4+ T cells from PBMCs. The sequence derives from a human donor with multiple sclerosis. CDR3 residues: CASSQKGSGNTIYF. The CDR3 nucleotides are TGTGCCAGCAGCCAGAAGGGGTCTGGAAACACCATATATTTT.